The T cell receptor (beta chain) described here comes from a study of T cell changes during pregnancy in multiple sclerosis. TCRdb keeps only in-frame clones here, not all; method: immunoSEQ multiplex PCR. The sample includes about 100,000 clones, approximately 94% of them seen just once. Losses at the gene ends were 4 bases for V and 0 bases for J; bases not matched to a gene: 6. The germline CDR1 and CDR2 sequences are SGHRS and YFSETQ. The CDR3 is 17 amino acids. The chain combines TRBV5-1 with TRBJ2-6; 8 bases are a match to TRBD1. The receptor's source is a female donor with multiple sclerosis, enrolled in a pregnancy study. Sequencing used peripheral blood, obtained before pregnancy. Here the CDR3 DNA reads TGCGCCAGCAGCCTGGACAGGGTTAGCTCTGGGGCCAACGTCCTGACTTTC. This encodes CASSLDRVSSGANVLTF.